The rows below give T cell receptor beta chains drawn from one sample of a study of blood T cell repertoires in COVID-19. Clones were read by immunoSEQ multiplex PCR, and TCRdb kept only the in-frame ones, dropping some. The table lists about 340,000 clones, around 82% of them singletons. What was sequenced was peripheral blood. These receptors were obtained from a man aged 30-40 years with active or convalescent COVID-19. Each CDR3 is given with its conserved first and last residue. Fields, in order: D gene, J gene, V gene, clone size, CDR3 protein, CDR3 DNA. D genes are given only for firm matches. The size field is filled for only some rows; it gives once, few, many or a size class.

D: -
J: TRBJ1-4
V: TRBV6-5
size: many
CDR3: CASRPGQRLEKLFF
DNA: TGTGCCAGCAGGCCCGGACAGAGGCTTGAAAAACTGTTTTTT

D: -
J: TRBJ1-5
V: TRBV4-3
size: once
CDR3: CASSQDGGFNQPQHF
DNA: TGCGCCAGCAGCCAAGATGGGGGCTTCAATCAGCCCCAGCATTTT

D: -
J: TRBJ1-5
V: TRBV21-1
size: -
CDR3: CASSKDDNSSNQPQHF
DNA: TGTGCCAGCAGCAAAGATGACAATTCTAGCAATCAGCCCCAGCATTTT

D: -
J: TRBJ2-3
V: TRBV5-1
size: -
CDR3: CASSLKLAETTDTQYF
DNA: TGCGCCAGCAGTTTAAAATTAGCGGAGACCACAGATACGCAGTATTTT

D: -
J: TRBJ2-5
V: TRBV6-6
size: once
CDR3: CASQSGTLQETQYF
DNA: TGTGCCAGCCAGAGCGGGACACTCCAAGAGACCCAGTACTTC

D: -
J: TRBJ2-5
V: TRBV24-1
size: -
CDR3: CATSDGTHDGPETQYF
DNA: TGTGCCACCAGTGATGGGACTCACGATGGGCCAGAGACCCAGTACTTC

D: -
J: TRBJ1-2
V: TRBV6-5
size: -
CDR3: CASSYSAREGMSYTF
DNA: TGTGCCAGCAGTTACTCTGCCAGGGAGGGGATGAGCTACACCTTC

D: -
J: TRBJ1-1
V: TRBV15
size: -
CDR3: CATSRDGDLGTEAFF
DNA: TGTGCCACCAGCAGAGATGGAGACCTAGGCACTGAAGCTTTCTTT

D: -
J: TRBJ2-3
V: TRBV7-2
size: -
CDR3: CASTRGVPDTQYF
DNA: TGTGCCAGCACCAGGGGGGTCCCAGATACGCAGTATTTT

D: -
J: TRBJ2-3
V: TRBV7-9
size: -
CDR3: CASSLLAGRSTDTQYF
DNA: TGTGCCAGCAGCTTACTAGCAGGGAGGAGCACAGATACGCAGTATTTT

D: -
J: TRBJ1-6
V: TRBV5-4
size: -
CDR3: CASSLVTGNSPLHF
DNA: TGTGCCAGCAGCTTGGTAACAGGAAATTCACCCCTCCACTTT

D: -
J: TRBJ1-6
V: TRBV4-3
size: -
CDR3: CASSQDLGSNSPLHF
DNA: TGCGCCAGCAGCCAAGATTTGGGCAGTAATTCACCCCTCCACTTT

D: TRBD1
J: TRBJ2-5
V: TRBV6-2/TRBV6-3
size: once
CDR3: CASSGTGGQETQYF
DNA: TGTGCCAGCAGCGGAACAGGGGGCCAAGAGACCCAGTACTTC

D: -
J: TRBJ1-5
V: TRBV7-3
size: -
CDR3: CASSLTRDQPQHF
DNA: TGTGCCAGCAGCTTAACCAGGGATCAGCCCCAGCATTTT

D: -
J: TRBJ2-3
V: TRBV30
size: -
CDR3: CAWSVLTSTDTQYF
DNA: TGTGCCTGGAGTGTACTGACTAGCACAGATACGCAGTATTTT

D: -
J: TRBJ1-6
V: TRBV5-6
size: -
CDR3: CASCLGGFAYNSPLHF
DNA: TGTGCCAGCTGCCTCGGGGGGTTCGCCTATAATTCACCCCTCCACTTT

D: TRBD2
J: TRBJ2-1
V: TRBV25-1
size: -
CDR3: CASRAGTSVYNEQFF
DNA: TGTGCCAGCAGGGCGGGGACTAGCGTTTACAATGAGCAGTTCTTC

D: -
J: TRBJ2-2
V: TRBV2
size: -
CDR3: CASGASEYTGELFF
DNA: TGTGCCAGCGGGGCTAGTGAGTACACCGGGGAGCTGTTTTTT

D: -
J: TRBJ1-4
V: TRBV19
size: -
CDR3: CASSIDTGIEEKLFF
DNA: TGTGCCAGTAGTATAGATACAGGTATAGAGGAAAAACTGTTTTTT

D: TRBD2
J: TRBJ2-7
V: TRBV9
size: -
CDR3: CASTRGETYEQYF
DNA: TGTGCCAGCACGCGGGGGGAAACCTACGAGCAGTACTTC

D: -
J: TRBJ2-2
V: TRBV6-2/TRBV6-3
size: -
CDR3: CASSYGAGELFF
DNA: TGTGCCAGCAGTTACGGAGCCGGGGAGCTGTTTTTT

D: -
J: TRBJ1-1
V: TRBV7-2
size: few
CDR3: CASSLALLREAFF
DNA: TGTGCCAGCAGCTTAGCGCTTCTCAGAGAAGCTTTCTTT

D: -
J: TRBJ2-1
V: TRBV7-2
size: -
CDR3: CASSLVMTLNEQFF
DNA: TGTGCCAGCAGCTTAGTGATGACTCTGAATGAGCAGTTCTTC

D: -
J: TRBJ2-7
V: TRBV4-1
size: -
CDR3: CASSPRDRPYEQYF
DNA: TGCGCCAGCAGCCCGCGGGACCGACCCTACGAGCAGTACTTC

D: -
J: TRBJ1-6
V: TRBV6-5
size: -
CDR3: CASSRPGTNSPLHF
DNA: TGTGCCAGCAGTCGACCGGGAACAAATTCACCCCTCCACTTT

D: TRBD1
J: TRBJ1-5
V: TRBV2
size: -
CDR3: CASRNDGTANQPQHF
DNA: TGTGCCAGCAGGAATGACGGGACAGCTAATCAGCCCCAGCATTTT

D: -
J: TRBJ1-5
V: TRBV6-4
size: -
CDR3: CASTSEDSGHQPQHF
DNA: TGTGCCAGCACCTCAGAGGACAGTGGCCATCAGCCCCAGCATTTT

D: TRBD2
J: TRBJ2-7
V: TRBV27
size: once
CDR3: CASSSGGGRTYEQYF
DNA: TGTGCCAGCAGTTCCGGGGGGGGGCGCACCTACGAGCAGTACTTC

D: -
J: TRBJ2-1
V: TRBV12-5
size: -
CDR3: CASGFGLANGFYNEQFF
DNA: TGTGCTAGTGGCTTCGGACTGGCGAATGGATTCTACAATGAGCAGTTCTTC

D: TRBD1
J: TRBJ2-7
V: TRBV5-4
size: -
CDR3: CASSFPDYTGGEQYF
DNA: TGTGCCAGCAGCTTCCCAGATTACACAGGGGGCGAGCAGTACTTC

D: TRBD1
J: TRBJ2-1
V: TRBV6-2/TRBV6-3
size: once
CDR3: CASSPSGTGVRDEQFF
DNA: TGTGCCAGCAGTCCCAGTGGGACAGGGGTTCGGGATGAGCAGTTCTTC